Included here is one T cell receptor beta chain sequence, with context. Antigen specificity is unknown. This sample is drawn from a study of vaccination effects on CD4 cells after COVID-19. The study's findings and limits: The study, lacking early post-infection timepoints, had few convalescent patients. Infection-derived and vaccine-derived clones contracted markedly late after vaccination.

Sequencing was performed with immunoSEQ multiplex PCR; in TCRdb, only in-frame clones are kept and a portion is missing. The sample consists of approximately 40,000 clones, approximately 73% of them appearing once. This CDR3 is built from 13 residues. Germline CDR1 reads MDHEN; CDR2 reads SYDVKM. V lost 2 bases, J lost 15 bases, and 17 bases lay in between. Under the ViraFEST assay, PBMC were stimulated with viral peptide pools so that antigen-specific CD4+ T cells expanded. Sequencing was performed afterwards. Around day 10 of culture, CD4+ T cells were separated out. This individual contracted SARS-CoV-2 between March and December 2020, as verified by PCR.

The clonotype comes from a human donor who had a prior SARS-CoV-2 infection. The sequencing used CD4+ T cells from PBMCs cultured with a peptide pool, collected before COVID-19 vaccination. The V and J genes are TRBV28 and TRBJ2-1; D remains ambiguous. The CDR3 nucleotides read TGTGCCAGCAGTTTAGGGCGGATGTATGGGCGGTTCTTC. Translating it yields CASSLGRMYGRFF.